This passage covers 21 T cell receptor beta chains from one sample sequenced in a study of shared clonotypes between healthy human individuals. Assay used: immunoSEQ multiplex PCR; TCRdb lists only in-frame clones, some missing. In the table there are about 2.3 million clones, just under 95% of which are singletons. Source material: naive CD4+ T cells from PBMCs. Stated subset: CD45RA+ positively selected. Every receptor here comes from a man younger than 30 in good health. Some clones in this sample may be carry-over from other donors' samples.

This sequence joins TRBV5-4 and TRBJ1-2; TRBD1 matches at 9 bases. CDR1 and CDR2 from the germline V gene are SGHNT and YYREEE (reference sequence). V lost 4 bases, J lost 4 bases, and 5 bases stayed unmatched. CDR3 length: 14 residues. The CDR3 sequence: CASSRTGETYGYTF. The CDR3 DNA reads as TGTGCCAGCAGCCGGACAGGGGAGACCTATGGCTACACCTTC.

This CDR3 is CASSIQGPRDQPQHF. For the CDR3, the DNA is TGTGCCAGTAGTATTCAAGGTCCCCGGGATCAGCCCCAGCATTTT. The rearrangement joins TRBV19 to TRBJ1-5; D is undetermined. V dropped 3 bases and J dropped 5 bases, with 14 bases sitting between them. This CDR3 is 15 amino acids long. Germline loops: CDR1 LNHDA, CDR2 SQIVND (reference sequence).

The chain combines TRBV18 with TRBJ2-3; 11 bases fit TRBD2. CDR1 is KGHSH, CDR2 LQKENI, per germline. V shed 1 base, J shed 4 bases, and the junction held 7 bases outside the gene matches. The CDR3 sequence is 17 residues long. The CDR3 DNA sequence: TGTGCCAGCTCACCACAGGTAGCGGGAGGGACGGCAGATACGCAGTATTTT. It is translated as CASSPQVAGGTADTQYF. Full variable domain (missing parts from reference TRBV18 and TRBJ2-3): NAGVMQNPRHLVRRRGQEARLRCSPMKGHSHVYWYRQLPEEGLKFMVYLQKENIIDESGMPKERFSAEFPKEGPSILRIQQVVRGDSAAYFCASSPQVAGGTADTQYFGPGTRLTVL.

V usage is TRBV11-2 and J usage is TRBJ2-7, with D perhaps being TRBD1 or TRBD2 (6 bases each). Germline assignment: CDR1 SGHAT and CDR2 FQNNGV. Trimming stripped 5 bases from V and 4 bases from J, with 21 bases between. There are 16 residues in the CDR3. The CDR3 DNA sequence: TGTGCCAGCAGCACCCTCCTCGGGGGCCCGAGGTACGAGCAGTACTTC. It is translated as CASSTLLGGPRYEQYF.

The V call is TRBV5-1, the J call TRBJ2-7, with 8 bases lining up with TRBD1. The trim removed 1 base at V and 6 bases at J, leaving 9 bases unmatched. In germline, CDR1 is SGHRS, CDR2 YFSETQ. The CDR3 contains 15 residues. The CDR3 region has the DNA TGCGCCAGCAGCTTGCGGACAGGGCTGGATAGCGAGCAGTACTTC. Translating it yields CASSLRTGLDSEQYF.

This CDR3 reads CACKTGGPLGYNNEQFF. CDR3 DNA: TGTGCCTGTAAGACAGGGGGCCCACTAGGGTACAACAATGAGCAGTTCTTC. V and J are TRBV30 and TRBJ2-1; 10 positions match TRBD1. The CDR3 contains 17 residues. CDR1 is GTSNPN and CDR2 is SVGIG in the germline V gene (reference sequence). After removal of 6 bases from V and 5 bases from J, the junction contained 16 bases not matched to a gene.

The chain joins TRBV6-1 to TRBJ1-1; 7 bases agree with TRBD1. Trimming took 5 bases from V and 5 from J; bases not matched to a gene: 5. CDR3 length equals 13 residues. CDR1 MNHNS and CDR2 SASEGT come from the germline V gene. Here the CDR3 DNA reads TGTGCCAGCAGTACAGGGGCTGGGACTGAAGCTTTCTTT. Amino acid sequence: CASSTGAGTEAFF.

The chain uses TRBV5-4 and TRBJ1-5; 10 bases agree with TRBD1. This CDR3 is 15 amino acids long. After removal of 0 bases from V and 10 bases from J, the junction contained 7 bases not matched to a gene. The germline V gene encodes CDR1 SGHNT and CDR2 YYREEE (reference sequence). CDR3 loop: CASSLGGQGYSPQHF. CDR3 sequence (DNA): TGTGCCAGCAGCTTGGGGGGACAGGGGTATTCTCCCCAGCATTTT.

This chain uses TRBV19 with TRBJ1-5; D remains ambiguous. Germline values: CDR1 LNHDA, CDR2 SQIVND (reference sequence). Trimming removed 4 bases from V and 0 bases from J, with 7 bases in between. The CDR3 covers 14 residues. In DNA form, the CDR3 reads TGTGCCAGTAGTAGGGGAAATAGCAATCAGCCCCAGCATTTT. Protein sequence: CASSRGNSNQPQHF.

This clone was picked up one time. The chain links TRBV7-9 to TRBJ2-1; D gene unclear. The germline V gene encodes CDR1 SEHNR and CDR2 FQNEAQ (reference sequence). This CDR3 has 15 residues. Trimming took 1 base from V and 4 from J, leaving 11 bases between them. CDR3 region: CASSLDRWGYNEQFF. The CDR3 DNA is TGTGCCAGCAGCTTAGACCGGTGGGGTTACAATGAGCAGTTCTTC.

The chain links TRBV5-1 to TRBJ2-1; TRBD1 agrees at 9 bases. This CDR3 has 17 amino acids. V dropped 6 bases and J dropped 5; count of bases not matched to a gene: 15. The V gene's germline CDR1 is SGHRS and CDR2 YFSETQ. CDR3 sequence (DNA): TGCGCCAGCAACGCCAAAGGACAGGGGATAAGAAACAATGAGCAGTTCTTC. It yields the protein CASNAKGQGIRNNEQFF.

The chain links TRBV30 to TRBJ1-1; D is undetermined. The CDR3 spans 11 residues. V dropped 3 bases and J dropped 0 bases, with 2 bases sitting between them. Germline CDR1 reads GTSNPN; CDR2 reads SVGIG (reference sequence). As DNA, the CDR3 is TGTGCCTGGAGACTGAACACTGAAGCTTTCTTT. Its protein is CAWRLNTEAFF.

V gene TRBV11-3 combines with J gene TRBJ2-5; D remains unclear. The germline V gene encodes CDR1 SGHNT and CDR2 YENEEA. This CDR3 region has 15 residues. Trimming shortened V by 0 bases and J by 4 bases, and 12 bases separated the two germline ends. The DNA for the CDR3 is TGTGCCAGCAGCTTAGATTCAGGACCTGGAGAGACCCAGTACTTC. Protein product: CASSLDSGPGETQYF.

J is TRBJ1-2 and V is TRBV10-3; D is unresolved. V lost 2 bases to trimming and J lost 7 bases, with 8 bases between them. CDR1 and CDR2 (germline): ENHRY, SYGVKD. The CDR3 is 12 residues long. The CDR3 nucleotides are TGTGCCATCAGTGAGGTTCGGGGTGGCTACACCTTC. Translating it yields CAISEVRGGYTF.

V is TRBV4-1 and J is TRBJ2-7, with 7 bases that match TRBD2. The CDR3 runs to 17 residues. Trimming took 0 bases from V and 2 from J; bases not matched to a gene: 10. Germline V gene sequence: CDR1 MGHRA, CDR2 YSYEKL. The chain's CDR3 is CASSQDRLAEAPYEQYF. The CDR3 DNA reads TGCGCCAGCAGCCAAGATCGACTAGCAGAGGCCCCCTACGAGCAGTACTTC.

This clone was counted a few times. Here the CDR3 reads CAWSVLGDAEAFF. CDR3 DNA sequence: TGTGCCTGGAGTGTTCTAGGGGATGCGGAAGCTTTCTTT. J is TRBJ1-1 and V is TRBV30; TRBD1 might be the D (5 bases). Trimming removed 0 bases at V and 8 bases at J, with 13 bases between. The CDR3 runs to 13 residues. Per the germline V gene, CDR1 is GTSNPN and CDR2 is SVGIG (reference sequence).

This chain joins TRBV28 and TRBJ1-4; 9 nucleotides match TRBD1. V dropped 5 bases and J dropped 8; count of bases not matched to a gene: 12. The CDR3 covers 16 residues. CDR1 is MDHEN, CDR2 SYDVKM, per germline. In DNA, the CDR3 is TGTGCCAGCAGTCCGTCAACAGGGGGCGGTAGGGAAAAACTGTTTTTT. Encoded protein: CASSPSTGGGREKLFF.

In the case of this clone: It is unclear where the CDR3 begins or ends on the DNA, so no DNA is shown, and the CDR3 is as TCRdb lists it. V is TRBV7-3 and J is TRBJ2-7; TRBD2, as called in the table, went unchecked against the DNA. The CDR3 length is 13 residues, termini included. Per the germline V gene, CDR1 is SGHTA and CDR2 is FQGTGA. The CDR3 sequence: CASSFGPGGAQYF.

The rearrangement uses TRBV5-4 and TRBJ1-1; D gene uncertain. The CDR3 runs to 15 residues. V lost 0 bases and J 1 base, leaving 10 bases between the germline ends. Looked up from germline, CDR1 is SGHNT and CDR2 is YYREEE (reference sequence). The CDR3 loop is CASSLGGAKNTEAFF. Written as DNA, the CDR3 is TGTGCCAGCAGCTTGGGGGGTGCCAAGAACACTGAAGCTTTCTTT. Combining the CDR3 with reference TRBV5-4 and TRBJ1-1 gives the whole variable domain ETGVTQSPTHLIKTRGQQVTLRCSSQSGHNTVSWYQQALGQGPQFIFQYYREEENGRGNFPPRFSGLQFPNYSSELNVNALELDDSALYLCASSLGGAKNTEAFFGQGTRLTVV.

J is TRBJ1-3 and V is TRBV7-7; the D is unclear. V lost 1 base to trimming and J lost 0 bases, with 16 bases between them. Germline V lookup: CDR1 SSHAT, CDR2 FNYEAQ (reference sequence). The CDR3 has 18 residues. The CDR3 spells CASSLGPPRTDSGNTIYF. The CDR3 bases are TGTGCCAGCAGCTTAGGTCCCCCTCGGACGGACTCTGGAAACACCATATATTTT.

The rearrangement joins TRBV7-9 to TRBJ2-7; 12 bases are a match to TRBD2. The germline V gene has CDR1 SEHNR and CDR2 FQNEAQ (reference sequence). V dropped 1 base and J dropped 3; count of bases not matched to a gene: 7. The CDR3 is 17 amino acids. CDR3 sequence reads: CASSLVGRLAGDYEQYF. CDR3 DNA: TGTGCCAGCAGCTTAGTCGGCAGACTAGCGGGAGACTACGAGCAGTACTTC.